This T cell receptor beta chain derives from a study of vaccination and CD4 T cells after COVID-19. Study results and limitations: Among reactive clones from convalescent patients, a median around 84% appeared only post-vaccination.

As for treatment: approximately 9-day PBMC culture with coronavirus spike peptide pools or control peptides (ViraFEST assay). ViraFEST expanded antigen-specific T cells with peptide pools, then sequenced TCRs. At the Johns Hopkins FTIC core, DNA taken from cultured CD4+ T cells was sequenced by way of the Oncomine TCR Beta short-read assay. TCRdb processed the PCR reads anew with MiXCR; each CDR3 protein has one entry. The sample contains more than 15,000 distinct CDR3 sequences, about two fifths of which appear only once. By proportion, this clonotype is medium-sized. As yet, its antigen is unknown. The sequencing used CD4+ T cells from blood, cultured in vitro, collected before SARS-CoV-2 vaccination. The TCR comes from a human donor who had recovered from COVID-19.

The CDR3 reads CASSIGQGGQPQHF. The CDR3 bases are TGTGCCAGCAGCATCGGACAGGGGGGTCAGCCCCAGCATTTT. The chain recombines TRBV7-9 with TRBJ1-5, with 10 bases lining up with TRBD1. CDR1 and CDR2 (germline): SEHNR, FQNEAQ (reference sequence). The CDR3 length is 14 residues. After removal of 5 bases from V and 6 bases from J, the junction contained 4 bases not matched to a gene.